This T cell receptor (beta chain) emerged from a study of blood T cell repertoires in COVID-19. Produced via immunoSEQ multiplex PCR; TCRdb's table is partial and in-frame only. The data contain about 300,000 clones, roughly 86% of them singletons. For this clone: The identical CDR3 is also encoded by other nucleotide sequences in the sample.

The CDR3 runs to 14 residues. Trimming cost V 4 bases and J 2 bases; bases outside gene matches: 3. CDR1 and CDR2 (germline): SGHDT, YYEEEE. V and J are TRBV5-6 and TRBJ2-7; TRBD1 matches 10 bases. Sequencing was carried out using peripheral blood. The sequence came from a man aged 18-30 years with active or convalescent COVID-19. This chain's CDR3 is CASSPGTGAYEQYF. CDR3 coding DNA: TGTGCCAGCAGCCCTGGGACAGGGGCCTACGAGCAGTACTTC.